This TCR beta chain was identified during a study of shared clonotypes between healthy human individuals. In the case of this clone: The antigen remains unidentified.

Per the germline V gene, CDR1 is LGHNA and CDR2 is YSLEER. This CDR3 region has 16 residues. The V and J ends lost 3 bases and 3 bases, in that order; junction bases with no gene match: 6. Clones were sequenced by immunoSEQ multiplex PCR, and TCRdb holds only the in-frame ones, with some missing. Altogether some 580,000 clones are present, approximately 97% being singletons, with the ten largest covering 0.057%. Notes on the study in general: Sampling involved blood alone; tissue repertoires likely differ.

The material sequenced was naive CD4+ T cells sorted from blood. Subset denoted: CD45RA+ positively selected. The chain recombines TRBV4-3 with TRBJ2-2; 8 positions agree with TRBD1. The sequence was obtained from a woman aged 30 to 39 in good health. CDR3 DNA: TGCGCCAGCAGCCAGGTGCAGGGGGCCGACACCGGGGAGCTGTTTTTT. It specifies CASSQVQGADTGELFF.